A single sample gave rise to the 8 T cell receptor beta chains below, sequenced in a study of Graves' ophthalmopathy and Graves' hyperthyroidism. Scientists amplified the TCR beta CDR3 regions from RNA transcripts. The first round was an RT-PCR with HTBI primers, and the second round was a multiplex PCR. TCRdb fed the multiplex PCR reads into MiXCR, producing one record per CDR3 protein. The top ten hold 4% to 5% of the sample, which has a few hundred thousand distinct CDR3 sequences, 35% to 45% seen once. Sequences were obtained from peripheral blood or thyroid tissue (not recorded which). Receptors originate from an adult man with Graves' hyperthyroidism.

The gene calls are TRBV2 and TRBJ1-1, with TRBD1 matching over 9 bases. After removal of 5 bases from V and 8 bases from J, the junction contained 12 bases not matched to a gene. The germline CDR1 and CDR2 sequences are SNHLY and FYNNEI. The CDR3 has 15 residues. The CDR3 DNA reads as TGTGCCAGCAGTCCCCGACAGGGGGGACTTCCAGAAGCTTTCTTT. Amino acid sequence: CASSPRQGGLPEAFF.

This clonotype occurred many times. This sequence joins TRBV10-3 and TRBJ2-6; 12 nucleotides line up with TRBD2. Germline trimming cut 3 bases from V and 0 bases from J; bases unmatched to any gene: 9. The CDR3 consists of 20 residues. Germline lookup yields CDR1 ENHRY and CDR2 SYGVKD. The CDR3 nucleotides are TGTGCCATCAGTGAAACTAGCGGGGGGCGATTTCTCTCTGGGGCCAACGTCCTGACTTTC. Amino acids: CAISETSGGRFLSGANVLTF.

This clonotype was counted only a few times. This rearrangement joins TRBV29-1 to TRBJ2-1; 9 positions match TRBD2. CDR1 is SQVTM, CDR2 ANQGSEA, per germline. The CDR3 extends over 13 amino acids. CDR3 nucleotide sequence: TGCAGTGGGACTAGCTCGGGCTACAATGAGCAGTTCTTC. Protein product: CSGTSSGYNEQFF.

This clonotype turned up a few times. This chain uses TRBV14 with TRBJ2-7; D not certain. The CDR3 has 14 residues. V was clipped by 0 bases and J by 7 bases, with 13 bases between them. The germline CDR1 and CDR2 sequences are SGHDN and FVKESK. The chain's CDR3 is CASSQESLTGEQYF. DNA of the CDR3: TGTGCCAGCAGCCAAGAATCCCTCACTGGGGAGCAGTACTTC.

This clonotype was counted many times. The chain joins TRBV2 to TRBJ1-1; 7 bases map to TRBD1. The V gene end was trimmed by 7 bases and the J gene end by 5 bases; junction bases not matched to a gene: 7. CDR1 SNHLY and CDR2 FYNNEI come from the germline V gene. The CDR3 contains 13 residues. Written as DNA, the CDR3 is TGTGCCAGCACAACAGGGGCAGCAACTGAAGCTTTCTTT. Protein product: CASTTGAATEAFF.

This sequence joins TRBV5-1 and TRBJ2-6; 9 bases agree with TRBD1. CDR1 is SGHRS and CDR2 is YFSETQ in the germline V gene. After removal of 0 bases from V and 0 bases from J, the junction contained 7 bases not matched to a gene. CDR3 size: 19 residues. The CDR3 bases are TGCGCCAGCAGCTTGGCGGGACAGGGCCTGAGCTCTGGGGCCAACGTCCTGACTTTC. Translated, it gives CASSLAGQGLSSGANVLTF. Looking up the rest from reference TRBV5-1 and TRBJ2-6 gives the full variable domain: KAGVTQTPRYLIKTRGQQVTLSCSPISGHRSVSWYQQTPGQGLQFLFEYFSETQRNKGNFPGRFSGRQFSNSRSEMNVSTLELGDSALYLCASSLAGQGLSSGANVLTFGAGSRLTVL.

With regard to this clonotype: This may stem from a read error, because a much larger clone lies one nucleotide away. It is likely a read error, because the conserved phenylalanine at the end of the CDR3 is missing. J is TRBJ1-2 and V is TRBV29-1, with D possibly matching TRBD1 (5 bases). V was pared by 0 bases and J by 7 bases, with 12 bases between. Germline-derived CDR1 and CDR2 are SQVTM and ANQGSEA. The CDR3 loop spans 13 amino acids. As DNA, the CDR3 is TGCAGCGTTGAAGAGGGCAGGGTGGTTGGCTACACCCTC. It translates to CSVEEGRVVGYTL.

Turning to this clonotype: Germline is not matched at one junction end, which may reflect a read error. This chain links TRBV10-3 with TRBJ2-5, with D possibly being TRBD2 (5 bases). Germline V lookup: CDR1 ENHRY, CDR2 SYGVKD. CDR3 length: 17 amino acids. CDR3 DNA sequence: TGTGCCAGCAGCCCCTTTGAATGGACGACTAAACAAGAGACCCAGTGCTTC. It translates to CASSPFEWTTKQETQCF.